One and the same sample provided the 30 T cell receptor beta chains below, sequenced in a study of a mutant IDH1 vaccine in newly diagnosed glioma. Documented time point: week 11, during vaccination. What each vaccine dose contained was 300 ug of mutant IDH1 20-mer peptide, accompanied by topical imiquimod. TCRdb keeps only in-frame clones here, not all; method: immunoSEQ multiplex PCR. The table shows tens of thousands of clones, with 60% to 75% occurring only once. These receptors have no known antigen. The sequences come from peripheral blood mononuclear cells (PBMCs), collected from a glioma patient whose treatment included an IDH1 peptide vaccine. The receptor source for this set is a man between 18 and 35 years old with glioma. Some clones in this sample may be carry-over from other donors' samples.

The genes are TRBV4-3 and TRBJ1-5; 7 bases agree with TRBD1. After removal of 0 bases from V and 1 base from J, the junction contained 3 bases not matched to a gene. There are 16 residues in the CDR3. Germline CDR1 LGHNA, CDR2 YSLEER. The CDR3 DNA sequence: TGCGCCAGCAGCCAAGAGACAGGGATGAGCAATCAGCCCCAGCATTTT. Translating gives CASSQETGMSNQPQHF.

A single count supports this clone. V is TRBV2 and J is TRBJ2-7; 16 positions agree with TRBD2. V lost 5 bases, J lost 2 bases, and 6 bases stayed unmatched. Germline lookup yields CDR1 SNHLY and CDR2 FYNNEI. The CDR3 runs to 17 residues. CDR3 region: CASSSGTSGGEAYEQYF. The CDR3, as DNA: TGTGCCAGCAGTTCCGGGACTAGCGGGGGGGAGGCCTACGAGCAGTACTTC.

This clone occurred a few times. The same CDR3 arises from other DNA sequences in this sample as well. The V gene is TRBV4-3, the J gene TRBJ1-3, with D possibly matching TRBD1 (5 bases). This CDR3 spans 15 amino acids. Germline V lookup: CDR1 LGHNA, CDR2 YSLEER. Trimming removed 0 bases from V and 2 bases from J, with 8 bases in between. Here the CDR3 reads CASSQDRGAGNTIYF. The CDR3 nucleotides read TGCGCCAGCAGCCAAGATAGAGGGGCTGGAAACACCATATATTTT.

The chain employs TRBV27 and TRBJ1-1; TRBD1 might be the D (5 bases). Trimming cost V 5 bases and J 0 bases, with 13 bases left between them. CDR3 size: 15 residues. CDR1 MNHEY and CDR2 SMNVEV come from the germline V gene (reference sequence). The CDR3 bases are TGTGCCAGCAGTAAGGCCGGGGGGATGAACACTGAAGCTTTCTTT. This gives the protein CASSKAGGMNTEAFF.

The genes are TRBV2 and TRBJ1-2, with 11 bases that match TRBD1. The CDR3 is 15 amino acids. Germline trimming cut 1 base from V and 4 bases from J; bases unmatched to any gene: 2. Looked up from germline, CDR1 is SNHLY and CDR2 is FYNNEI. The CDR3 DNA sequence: TGTGCCAGCAGTGAAGAAGGGACAGGGGGCTATGGCTACACCTTC. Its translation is CASSEEGTGGYGYTF.

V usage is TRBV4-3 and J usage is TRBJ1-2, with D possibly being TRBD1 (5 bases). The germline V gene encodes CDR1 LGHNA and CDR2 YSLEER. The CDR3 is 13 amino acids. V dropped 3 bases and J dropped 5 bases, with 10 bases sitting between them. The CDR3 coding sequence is TGCGCCAGCAGCCATACAGGTTATTATGGCTACACCTTC. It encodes CASSHTGYYGYTF.

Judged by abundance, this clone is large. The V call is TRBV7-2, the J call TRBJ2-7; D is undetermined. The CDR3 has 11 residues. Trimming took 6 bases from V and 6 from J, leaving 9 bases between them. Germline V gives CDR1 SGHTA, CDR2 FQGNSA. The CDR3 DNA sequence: TGTGCCAGCAGTTTCGTGGGCGAGCAGTACTTC. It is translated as CASSFVGEQYF.

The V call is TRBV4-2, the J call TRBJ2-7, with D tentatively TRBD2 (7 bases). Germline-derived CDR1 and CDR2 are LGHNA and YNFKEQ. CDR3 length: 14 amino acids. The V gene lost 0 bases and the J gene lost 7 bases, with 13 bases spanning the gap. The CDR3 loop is CASSQDRGAGEQYF. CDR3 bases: TGTGCCAGCAGCCAAGATCGGGGGGCGGGGGAGCAGTACTTC.

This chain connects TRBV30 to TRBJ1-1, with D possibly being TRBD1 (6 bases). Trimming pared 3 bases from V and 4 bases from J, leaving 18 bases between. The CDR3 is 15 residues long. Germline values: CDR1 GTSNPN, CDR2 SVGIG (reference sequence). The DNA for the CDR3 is TGTGCCTGGAGAGGCCCACGGGGGCGAGGCACTGAAGCTTTCTTT. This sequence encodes CAWRGPRGRGTEAFF. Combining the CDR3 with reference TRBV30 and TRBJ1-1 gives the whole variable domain SQTIHQWPATLVQPVGSPLSLECTVEGTSNPNLYWYRQAAGRGLQLLFYSVGIGQISSEVPQNLSASRPQDRQFILSSKKLLLSDSGFYLCAWRGPRGRGTEAFFGQGTRLTVV.

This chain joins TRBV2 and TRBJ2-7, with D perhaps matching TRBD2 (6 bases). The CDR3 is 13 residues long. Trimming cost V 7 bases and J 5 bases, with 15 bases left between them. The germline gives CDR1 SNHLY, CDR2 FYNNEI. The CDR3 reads CASNEVGGNEQYF. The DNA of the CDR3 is TGTGCCAGCAATGAGGTTGGGGGGAACGAGCAGTACTTC.

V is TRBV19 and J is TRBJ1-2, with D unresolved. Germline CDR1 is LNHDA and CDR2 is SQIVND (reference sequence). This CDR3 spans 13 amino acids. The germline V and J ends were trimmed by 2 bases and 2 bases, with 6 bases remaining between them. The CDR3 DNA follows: TGTGCCAGTAGTATAAAACCGAACTATGGCTACACCTTC. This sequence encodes CASSIKPNYGYTF.

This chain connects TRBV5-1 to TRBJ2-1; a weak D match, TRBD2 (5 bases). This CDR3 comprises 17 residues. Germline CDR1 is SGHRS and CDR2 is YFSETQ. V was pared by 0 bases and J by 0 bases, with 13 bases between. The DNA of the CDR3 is TGCGCCAGCAGCTTGGCCCGGACTCGCAGCTCCTACAATGAGCAGTTCTTC. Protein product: CASSLARTRSSYNEQFF.

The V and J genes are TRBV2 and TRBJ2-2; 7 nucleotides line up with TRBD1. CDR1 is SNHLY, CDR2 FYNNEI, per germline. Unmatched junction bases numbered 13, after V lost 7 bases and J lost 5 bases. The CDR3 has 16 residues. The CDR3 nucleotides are TGTGCCAGCAAAGAAAGCTCAGGGACAGCTACCGGGGAGCTGTTTTTT. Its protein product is CASKESSGTATGELFF.

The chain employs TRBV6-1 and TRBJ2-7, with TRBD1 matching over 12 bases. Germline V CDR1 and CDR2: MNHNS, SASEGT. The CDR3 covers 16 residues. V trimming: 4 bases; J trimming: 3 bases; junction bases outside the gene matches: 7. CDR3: CASSAPGQGAYYEQYF. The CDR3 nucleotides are TGTGCCAGCAGTGCTCCGGGACAGGGGGCTTACTACGAGCAGTACTTC.

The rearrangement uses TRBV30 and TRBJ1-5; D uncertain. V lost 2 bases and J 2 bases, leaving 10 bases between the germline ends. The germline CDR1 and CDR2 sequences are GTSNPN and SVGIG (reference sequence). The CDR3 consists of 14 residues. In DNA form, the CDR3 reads TGTGCCTGGAGTTGGGTGGATCGCAATCAGCCCCAGCATTTT. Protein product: CAWSWVDRNQPQHF.

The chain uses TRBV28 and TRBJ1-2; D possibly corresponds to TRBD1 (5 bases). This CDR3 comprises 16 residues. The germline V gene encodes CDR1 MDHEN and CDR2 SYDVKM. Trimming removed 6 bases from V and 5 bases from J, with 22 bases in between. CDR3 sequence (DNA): TGTGCCAGCAGGGTCTGGACTGCCGGGACTGTGTATGGCTACACCTTC. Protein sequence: CASRVWTAGTVYGYTF.

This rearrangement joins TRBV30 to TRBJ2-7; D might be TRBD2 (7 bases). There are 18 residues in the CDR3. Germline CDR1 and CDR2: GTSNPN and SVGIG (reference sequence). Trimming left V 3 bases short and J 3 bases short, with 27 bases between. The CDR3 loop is CAWSRKGGWRELGYEQYF. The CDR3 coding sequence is TGTGCCTGGAGCCGAAAGGGGGGGTGGCGGGAGTTGGGCTACGAGCAGTACTTC. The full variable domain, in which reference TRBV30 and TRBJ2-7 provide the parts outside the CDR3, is SQTIHQWPATLVQPVGSPLSLECTVEGTSNPNLYWYRQAAGRGLQLLFYSVGIGQISSEVPQNLSASRPQDRQFILSSKKLLLSDSGFYLCAWSRKGGWRELGYEQYFGPGTRLTVT.

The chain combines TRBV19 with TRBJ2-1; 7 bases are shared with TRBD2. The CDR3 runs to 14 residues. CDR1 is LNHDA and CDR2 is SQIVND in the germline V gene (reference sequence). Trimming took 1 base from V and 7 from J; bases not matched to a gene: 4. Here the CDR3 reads CASSIAGGWNEQFF. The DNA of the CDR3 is TGTGCCAGTAGTATAGCGGGAGGTTGGAATGAGCAGTTCTTC.

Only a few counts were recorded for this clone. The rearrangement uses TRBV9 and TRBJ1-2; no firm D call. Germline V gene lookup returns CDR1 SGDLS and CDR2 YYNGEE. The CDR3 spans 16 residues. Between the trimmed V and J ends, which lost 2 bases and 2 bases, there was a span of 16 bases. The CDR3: CASSVPEPVGNYGYTF. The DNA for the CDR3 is TGTGCCAGCAGCGTGCCGGAGCCGGTGGGGAACTATGGCTACACCTTC.

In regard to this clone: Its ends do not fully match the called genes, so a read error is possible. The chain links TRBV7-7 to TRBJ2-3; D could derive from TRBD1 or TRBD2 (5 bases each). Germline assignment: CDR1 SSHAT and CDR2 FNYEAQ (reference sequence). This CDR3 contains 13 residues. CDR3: CASSLSRRDREYF. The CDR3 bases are TGTGCTAGCAGCTTGTCCCGTAGGGACCGGGAGTATTTT.

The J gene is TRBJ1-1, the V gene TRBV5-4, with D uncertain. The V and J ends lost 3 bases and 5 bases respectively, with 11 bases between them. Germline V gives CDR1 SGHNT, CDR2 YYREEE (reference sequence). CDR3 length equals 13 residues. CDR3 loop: CASSSGVRTEAFF. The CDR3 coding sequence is TGTGCCAGCAGCTCTGGAGTTCGGACTGAAGCTTTCTTT.

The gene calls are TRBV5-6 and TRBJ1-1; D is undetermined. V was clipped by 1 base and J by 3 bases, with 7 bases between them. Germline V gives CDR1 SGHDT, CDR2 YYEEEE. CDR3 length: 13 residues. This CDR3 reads CASSLFGYTEAFF. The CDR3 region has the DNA TGTGCCAGCAGCTTGTTTGGGTACACTGAAGCTTTCTTT.

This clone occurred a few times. The CDR3 reads CAWSSVGQGNTEAFF. The CDR3 region has the DNA TGTGCCTGGAGTTCGGTTGGACAGGGGAACACTGAAGCTTTCTTT. The rearrangement uses TRBV30 and TRBJ1-1; TRBD1 aligns across 8 bases. The CDR3 runs 15 residues. Looked up from germline, CDR1 is GTSNPN and CDR2 is SVGIG (reference sequence). Losses at the gene ends were 2 bases for V and 1 base for J; bases not matched to a gene: 6.

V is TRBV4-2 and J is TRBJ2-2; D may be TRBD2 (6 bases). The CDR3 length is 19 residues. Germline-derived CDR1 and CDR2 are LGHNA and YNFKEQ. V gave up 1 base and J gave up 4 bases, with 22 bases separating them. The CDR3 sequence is CASSQAYPTGDSSTGELFF. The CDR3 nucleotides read TGTGCCAGCAGCCAAGCCTACCCCACGGGGGATAGTTCCACCGGGGAGCTGTTTTTT.

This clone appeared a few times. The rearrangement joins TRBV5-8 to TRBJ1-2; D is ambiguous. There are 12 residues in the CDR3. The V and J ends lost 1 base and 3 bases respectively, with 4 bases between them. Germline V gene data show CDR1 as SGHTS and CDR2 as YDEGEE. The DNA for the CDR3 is TGTGCCAGCAGCTTGAATGACTATGGCTACACCTTC. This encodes CASSLNDYGYTF.

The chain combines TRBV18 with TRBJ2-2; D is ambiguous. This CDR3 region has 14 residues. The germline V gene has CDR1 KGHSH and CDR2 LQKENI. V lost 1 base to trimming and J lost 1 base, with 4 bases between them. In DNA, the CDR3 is TGTGCCAGCTCACCACTAAAGAACACCGGGGAGCTGTTTTTT. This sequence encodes CASSPLKNTGELFF.

The DNA of the CDR3 is TGTGCCAGCAGCCCCGACCCGGGACAGGGGGCGTCTGGCTACACCTTC. As protein: CASSPDPGQGASGYTF. The V gene is TRBV9, the J gene TRBJ1-2; 12 bases are a match to TRBD1. The CDR3 sequence is 16 residues long. Looked up from germline, CDR1 is SGDLS and CDR2 is YYNGEE. J was trimmed by 7 bases and V by 4 bases; bases with no gene match: 11.

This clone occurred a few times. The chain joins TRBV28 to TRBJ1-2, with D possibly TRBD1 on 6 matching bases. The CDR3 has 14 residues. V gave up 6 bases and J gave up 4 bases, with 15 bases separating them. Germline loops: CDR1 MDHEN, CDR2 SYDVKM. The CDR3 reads CASRLTGMPYGYTF. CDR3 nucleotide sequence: TGTGCCAGCAGGCTTACAGGGATGCCCTATGGCTACACCTTC.

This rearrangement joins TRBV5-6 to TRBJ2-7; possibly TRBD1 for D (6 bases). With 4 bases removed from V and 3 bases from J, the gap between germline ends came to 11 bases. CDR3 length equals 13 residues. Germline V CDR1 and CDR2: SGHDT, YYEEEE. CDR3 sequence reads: CASSPDRSYEQYF. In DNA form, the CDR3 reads TGTGCCAGCAGCCCCGACAGGAGCTACGAGCAGTACTTC.

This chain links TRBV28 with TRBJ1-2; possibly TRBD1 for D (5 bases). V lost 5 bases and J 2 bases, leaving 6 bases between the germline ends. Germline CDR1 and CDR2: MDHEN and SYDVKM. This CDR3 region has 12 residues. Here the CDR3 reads CASSPGNYGYTF. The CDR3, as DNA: TGTGCCAGCAGTCCAGGGAACTATGGCTACACCTTC.